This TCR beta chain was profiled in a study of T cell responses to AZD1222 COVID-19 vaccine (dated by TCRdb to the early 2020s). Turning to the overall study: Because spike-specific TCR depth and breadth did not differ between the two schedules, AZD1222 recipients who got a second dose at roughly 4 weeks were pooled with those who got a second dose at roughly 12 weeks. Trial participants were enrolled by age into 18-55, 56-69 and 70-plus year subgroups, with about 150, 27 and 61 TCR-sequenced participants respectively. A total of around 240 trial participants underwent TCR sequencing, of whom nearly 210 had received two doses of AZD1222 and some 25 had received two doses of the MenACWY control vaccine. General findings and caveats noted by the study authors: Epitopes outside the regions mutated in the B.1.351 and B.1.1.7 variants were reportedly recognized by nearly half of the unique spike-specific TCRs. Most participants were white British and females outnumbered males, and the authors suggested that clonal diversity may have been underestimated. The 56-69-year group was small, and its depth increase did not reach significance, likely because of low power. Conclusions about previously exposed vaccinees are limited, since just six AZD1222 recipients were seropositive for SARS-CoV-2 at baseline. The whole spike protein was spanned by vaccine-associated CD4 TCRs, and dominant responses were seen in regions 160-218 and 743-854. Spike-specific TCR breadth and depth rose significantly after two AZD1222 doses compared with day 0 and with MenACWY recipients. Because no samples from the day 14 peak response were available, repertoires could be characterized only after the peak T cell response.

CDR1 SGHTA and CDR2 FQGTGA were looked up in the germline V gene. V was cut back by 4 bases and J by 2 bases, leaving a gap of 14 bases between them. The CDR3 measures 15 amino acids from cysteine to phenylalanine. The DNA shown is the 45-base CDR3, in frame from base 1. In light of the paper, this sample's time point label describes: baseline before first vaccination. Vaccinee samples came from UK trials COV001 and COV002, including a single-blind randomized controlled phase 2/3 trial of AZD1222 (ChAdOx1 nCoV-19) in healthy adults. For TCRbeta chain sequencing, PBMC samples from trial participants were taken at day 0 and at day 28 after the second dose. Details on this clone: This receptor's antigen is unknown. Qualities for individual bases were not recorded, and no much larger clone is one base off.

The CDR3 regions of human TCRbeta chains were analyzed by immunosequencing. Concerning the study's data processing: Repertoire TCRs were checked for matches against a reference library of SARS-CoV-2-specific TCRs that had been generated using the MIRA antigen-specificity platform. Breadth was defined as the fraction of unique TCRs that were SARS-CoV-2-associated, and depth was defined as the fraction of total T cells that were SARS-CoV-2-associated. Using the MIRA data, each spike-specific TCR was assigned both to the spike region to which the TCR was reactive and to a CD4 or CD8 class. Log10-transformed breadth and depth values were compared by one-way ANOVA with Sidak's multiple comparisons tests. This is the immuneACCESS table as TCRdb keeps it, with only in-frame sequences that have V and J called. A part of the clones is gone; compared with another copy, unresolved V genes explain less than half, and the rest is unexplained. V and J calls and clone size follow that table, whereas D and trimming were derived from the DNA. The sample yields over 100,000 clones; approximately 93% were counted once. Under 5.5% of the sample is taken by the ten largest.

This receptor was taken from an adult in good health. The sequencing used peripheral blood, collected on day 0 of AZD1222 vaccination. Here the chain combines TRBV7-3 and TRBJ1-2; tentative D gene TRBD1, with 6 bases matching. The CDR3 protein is CASSSGQLGNYGYTF. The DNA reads TGTGCCAGCAGCTCCGGACAGCTGGGGAACTATGGCTACACCTTC.